This TCR beta chain was recovered during a study of CD8+ T cells in alopecia areata. The wider study: Tofacitinib was taken orally by treated patients, and the dose was 5 to 10 mg twice daily.

Stated treatment: oral pan-JAK inhibitor, 5-10 mg twice daily. V gave up 6 bases and J gave up 7 bases, with 15 bases separating them. Germline V gene lookup returns CDR1 MNHEY and CDR2 SMNVEV (reference sequence). This CDR3 is built from 13 residues. The authors extracted RNA and reverse transcribed it into cDNA as the sequencing template. Sequencing was performed with immunoSEQ multiplex PCR; in TCRdb, only in-frame clones are kept and a portion is missing. The repertoire holds tens of thousands of clones, with 29% as singletons. Overall study results and limits: In scalp and blood during tofacitinib, many expanded lesional clones persisted.

This clone was recorded a few times. What it binds is not known. This sequence joins TRBV27 and TRBJ2-5; unclear D gene. The material sequenced was CD8+ T cells sorted from blood, taken at week 4, from a patient treated with tofacitinib. This receptor was obtained from a human donor with alopecia areata. CDR3 sequence reads: CASSLDKWSTQYF. CDR3 in DNA: TGTGCCAGCAGCTTAGATAAATGGTCGACCCAGTACTTC.